This T cell receptor beta chain was observed in a study of T cell responses to AZD1222 COVID-19 vaccine. Some clones are missing from TCRdb's copy, which holds only in-frame ones; the method was immunoSEQ multiplex PCR. The sample has tens of thousands of clones; roughly 90% are singletons. This clonotype was sampled from an adult in good health. The starting material was peripheral blood, obtained on day 0 of AZD1222 vaccination.

For the CDR3, the DNA is TGTGCCAGCAAGGCCGGGGGGGTGAACACTGAAGCTTTCTTT. Residues: CASKAGGVNTEAFF. The V call is TRBV27, the J call TRBJ1-1; possible D gene TRBD1, 5 bases. CDR1 and CDR2 (germline): MNHEY, SMNVEV (reference sequence). The V gene lost 7 bases and the J gene lost 0 bases, with 12 bases spanning the gap. The CDR3 is made up of 14 amino acids.